This record looks at one T cell receptor (beta chain) sequence and its context. V shed 5 bases and J 1 base; nucleotides not matched to a gene: 9. This CDR3 has 19 residues. The entry originates in a study of CD8 T cells in Susac syndrome. Study overall: Patients with Susac syndrome were, at the time of blood collection, therapy-naive, maintained on corticosteroids, or maintained on intravenous immunoglobulin alone.

Sequencing of TCR beta covered CD8+ and CD4+ T cells obtained from blood. Negative isolation was applied to CD8+ and CD4+ T cells, and FACS enrichment was applied to TEMRA cells. Reverse transcription of roughly 0.5 to 1 ug RNA was carried out with random hexamers. TCRdb independently ran MiXCR on the immunoSEQ multiplex PCR reads; one entry per CDR3 protein. The table records 110,000 to 150,000 distinct CDR3 sequences, approximately 95% of them present only once. Material for sequencing was CD4+ T cells from PBMCs. The chain is built from TRBV12-3 or TRBV12-4 and TRBJ2-2; 14 bases align to TRBD2. This sequence was found in a human donor with Susac syndrome. For the CDR3, the DNA is TGTGCCAGCAGTGGGGTCTGGACTAGCGGGGGGCGGAACACCGGGGAGCTGTTTTTT. Translated, it gives CASSGVWTSGGRNTGELFF.